Listed below are T cell receptor beta chains from one sample, sequenced in a study of blood T cells in healthy people across ages. TCRdb used MiXCR to reprocess the 5' RACE reads, holding one entry per CDR3 protein. This table has hundreds of thousands of distinct CDR3 sequences, 45% to 60% appearing once. The source material was blood. The receptors stem from a woman older than 75 in good health. CDR3s include the opening cysteine and the closing phenylalanine or tryptophan. D genes are given only for firm matches. A clone size is listed for some rows: how often the clone was seen (once, few, many), or a class if it is expanded.

D,size,length,J,V,CDR3,DNA
-,-,12,TRBJ2-1,TRBV29-1,CSVERTGHEQFF,TGCAGCGTTGAACGCACGGGGCATGAGCAGTTCTTC
-,-,13,TRBJ1-4,TRBV6-6,CASTGQRNEKLFF,TGTGCCAGCACGGGACAAAGGAATGAAAAACTGTTTTTT
TRBD2,many,15,TRBJ2-3,TRBV29-1,CSVERAGDSADTQYF,TGCAGCGTTGAGAGGGCGGGAGATTCGGCAGATACGCAGTATTTT
-,-,16,TRBJ2-2,TRBV28,CASSLKTGRGTGELFF,TGTGCCAGCAGTTTAAAGACAGGACGCGGCACCGGGGAGCTGTTTTTT
-,many,13,TRBJ2-1,TRBV20-1,CSARDTSLLEQFF,TGCAGTGCTAGAGATACTAGTTTACTTGAGCAGTTCTTC
TRBD2,-,14,TRBJ2-3,TRBV20-1,CSAGPTSGGDTQYF,TGCAGTGCTGGCCCTACTAGCGGGGGTGATACGCAGTATTTT
TRBD2,many,14,TRBJ2-1,TRBV5-1,CASSFSSGGNEQFF,TGCGCCAGCAGCTTCTCCTCGGGAGGCAATGAGCAGTTCTTC
TRBD1,few,15,TRBJ1-6,TRBV12-3/TRBV12-4,CASSLGGQGNSPLHF,TGTGCCAGCAGTTTGGGGGGACAGGGTAATTCACCCCTCCACTTT
TRBD2,many,16,TRBJ2-1,TRBV12-3/TRBV12-4,CASRPPGGGFDYEQFF,TGTGCCAGCAGGCCACCCGGCGGGGGATTTGACTATGAGCAGTTCTTC
-,many,16,TRBJ2-1,TRBV4-1,CASSQVSLSPYNEQFF,TGCGCCAGCAGCCAAGTAAGCTTATCGCCCTACAATGAGCAGTTCTTC
TRBD2,-,18,TRBJ2-3,TRBV27,CASSFLSGGHPRTDTQYF,TGTGCCAGCAGTTTCCTCAGCGGGGGGCACCCTCGCACAGATACGCAGTATTTT